This T cell receptor (beta chain) was observed in a study of T cells in Graves' hyperthyroidism and ophthalmopathy. Trimming shortened V by 0 bases and J by 4 bases, and 17 bases separated the two germline ends. The CDR3 extends over 17 amino acids. Germline V CDR1 and CDR2: MNHNY, SVGAGI (reference sequence). TCR beta CDR3 regions were amplified from RNA. First-round RT-PCR with HTBI primers amplified the TCR CDR3 region. Using its own MiXCR run on the multiplex PCR reads, TCRdb lists one record per CDR3 protein. The table lists over 450,000 distinct CDR3 sequences, roughly a sixth of them singletons.

The chain joins TRBV6-6 to TRBJ2-3, with D perhaps being TRBD1 or TRBD2 (5 bases each). This TCR derives from a young woman with Graves' ophthalmopathy. Sequenced: blood. The DNA for the CDR3 is TGTGCCAGCAGTTACTCACTCGGGGCGGGCGGCGCAGATACGCAGTATTTT. Amino acid sequence: CASSYSLGAGGADTQYF.